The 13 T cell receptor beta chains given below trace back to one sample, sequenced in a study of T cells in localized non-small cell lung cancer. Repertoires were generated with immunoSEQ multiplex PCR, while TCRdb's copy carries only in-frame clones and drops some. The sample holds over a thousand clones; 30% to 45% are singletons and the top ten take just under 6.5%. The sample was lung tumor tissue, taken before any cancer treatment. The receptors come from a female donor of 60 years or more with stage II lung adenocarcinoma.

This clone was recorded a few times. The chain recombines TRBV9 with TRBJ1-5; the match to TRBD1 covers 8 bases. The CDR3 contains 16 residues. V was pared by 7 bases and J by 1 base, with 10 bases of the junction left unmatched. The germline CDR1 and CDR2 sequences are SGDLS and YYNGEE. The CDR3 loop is CASGAGGEISNQPQHF. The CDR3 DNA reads TGTGCCAGCGGGGCAGGGGGCGAAATCAGCAATCAGCCCCAGCATTTT.

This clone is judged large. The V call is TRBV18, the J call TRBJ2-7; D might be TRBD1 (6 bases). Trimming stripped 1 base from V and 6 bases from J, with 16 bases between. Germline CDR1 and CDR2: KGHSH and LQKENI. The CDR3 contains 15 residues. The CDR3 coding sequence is TGTGCCAGCTCACCACTAAAGTTACGGGACACCGAGCAGTACTTC. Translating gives CASSPLKLRDTEQYF.

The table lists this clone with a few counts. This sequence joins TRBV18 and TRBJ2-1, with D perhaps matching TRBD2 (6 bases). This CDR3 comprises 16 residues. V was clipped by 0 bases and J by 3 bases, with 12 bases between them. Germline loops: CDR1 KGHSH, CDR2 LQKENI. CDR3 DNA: TGTGCCAGCTCACCACCGTGGCGGGGCGACTACAATGAGCAGTTCTTC. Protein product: CASSPPWRGDYNEQFF.

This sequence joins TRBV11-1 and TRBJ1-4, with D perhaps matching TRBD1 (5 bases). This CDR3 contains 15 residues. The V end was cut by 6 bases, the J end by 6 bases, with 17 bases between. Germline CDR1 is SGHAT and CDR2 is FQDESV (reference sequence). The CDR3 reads CASSTGWEGDEKLFF. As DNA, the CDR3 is TGTGCCAGCAGTACAGGATGGGAAGGGGATGAAAAACTGTTTTTT.

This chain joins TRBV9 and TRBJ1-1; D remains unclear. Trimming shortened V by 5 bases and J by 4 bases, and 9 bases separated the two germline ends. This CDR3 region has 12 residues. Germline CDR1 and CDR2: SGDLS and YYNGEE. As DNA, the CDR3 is TGTGCCAGCAGTGATCCCCCCACTGAAGCTTTCTTT. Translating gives CASSDPPTEAFF.

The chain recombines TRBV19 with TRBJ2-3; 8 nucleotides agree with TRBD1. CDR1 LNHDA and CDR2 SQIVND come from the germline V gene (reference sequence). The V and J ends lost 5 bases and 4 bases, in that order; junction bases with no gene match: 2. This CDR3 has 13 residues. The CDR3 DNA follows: TGTGCCAGTAGTGACAGGGGCCCAGATACGCAGTATTTT. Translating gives CASSDRGPDTQYF.

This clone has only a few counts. CDR3 coding DNA: TGTGCCAGCAGCTCCGCGCTTATCGGTATTGAGCAGTACTTC. It encodes CASSSALIGIEQYF. This chain joins TRBV11-3 and TRBJ2-7, with unresolved D. Germline-derived CDR1 and CDR2 are SGHNT and YENEEA. Trimming pared 4 bases from V and 7 bases from J, leaving 17 bases between. This CDR3 spans 14 amino acids.

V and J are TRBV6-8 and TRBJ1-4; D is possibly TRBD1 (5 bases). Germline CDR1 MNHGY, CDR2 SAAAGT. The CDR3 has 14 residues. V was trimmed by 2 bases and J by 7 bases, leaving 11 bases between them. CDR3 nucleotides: TGTGCCAGCAGTTACACCTGGGACGGTGAAAAACTGTTTTTT. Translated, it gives CASSYTWDGEKLFF.

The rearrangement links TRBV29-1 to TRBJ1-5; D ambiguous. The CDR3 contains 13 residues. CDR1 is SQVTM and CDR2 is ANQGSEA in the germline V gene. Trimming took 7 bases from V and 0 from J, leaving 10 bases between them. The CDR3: CSAGWFSNQPQHF. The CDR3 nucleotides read TGCAGCGCGGGGTGGTTTAGCAATCAGCCCCAGCATTTT.

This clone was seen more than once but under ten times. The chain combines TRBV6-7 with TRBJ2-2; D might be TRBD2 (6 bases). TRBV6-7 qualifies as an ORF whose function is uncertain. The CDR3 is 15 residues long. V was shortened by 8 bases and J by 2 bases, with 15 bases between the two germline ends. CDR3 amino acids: CASRERTINTGELFF. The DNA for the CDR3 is TGTGCCAGCCGGGAGCGGACGATTAACACCGGGGAGCTGTTTTTT.

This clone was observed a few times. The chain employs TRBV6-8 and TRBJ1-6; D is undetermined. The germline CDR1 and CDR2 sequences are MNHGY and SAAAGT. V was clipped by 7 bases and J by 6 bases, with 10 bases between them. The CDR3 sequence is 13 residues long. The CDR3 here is CASNELFNSPLHF. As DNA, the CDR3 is TGTGCCAGCAATGAACTGTTTAATTCACCCCTCCACTTT.

CDR3 sequence: CAWSGQDSYEQYF. As DNA, the CDR3 is TGTGCCTGGAGTGGACAGGACTCCTACGAGCAGTACTTC. V is TRBV30 and J is TRBJ2-7; D might be TRBD1 (6 bases). CDR1 is GTSNPN and CDR2 is SVGIG in the germline V gene (reference sequence). This CDR3 is built from 13 residues. V was shortened by 1 base and J by 0 bases, with 7 bases between the two germline ends.

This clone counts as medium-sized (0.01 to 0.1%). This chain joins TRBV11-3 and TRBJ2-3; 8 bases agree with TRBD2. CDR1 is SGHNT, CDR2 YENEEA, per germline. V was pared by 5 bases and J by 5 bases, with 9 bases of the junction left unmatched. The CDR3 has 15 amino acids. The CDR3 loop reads CASSLGLARGDTQYF. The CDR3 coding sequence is TGTGCCAGCAGCCTTGGACTAGCCAGAGGAGATACGCAGTATTTT.